Each of the 21 T cell receptor beta chains below was sequenced from the same sample in a study of blood T cell repertoires in COVID-19. Repertoires were generated with immunoSEQ multiplex PCR, while TCRdb's copy carries only in-frame clones and drops some. The repertoire has around 200,000 clones, roughly 80% of them found once; the top ten carry about 10%. Sequencing used peripheral blood. All receptors come from a woman at least 80 years old with acute or convalescent COVID-19.

Of note for this clone: Relative to the germline gene, one junction end is altered; a read error may explain this. The chain recombines TRBV6-2 or TRBV6-3 with TRBJ1-2; D might be TRBD1 (5 bases). This CDR3 region has 15 residues. CDR1 MNHEY and CDR2 SVGEGT come from the germline V gene. CDR3 in amino acids: CASSYSSTARDGYTF. The CDR3 DNA reads as TGTGCCAGCAGCTACTCGTCGACAGCCCGGGATGGCTACACCTTC.

J is TRBJ2-1 and V is TRBV25-1, with 7 bases lining up with TRBD2. The CDR3 length is 15 residues. The V gene end was trimmed by 3 bases and the J gene end by 1 base; junction bases not matched to a gene: 3. In germline, CDR1 is MGHDK, CDR2 SYGVNS. The CDR3 nucleotides read TGTGCCAGCAGTGAGCCAGCGGGGTCCTACAATGAGCAGTTCTTC. It codes for CASSEPAGSYNEQFF.

The chain carries TRBV15 and TRBJ1-2; D is ambiguous. Germline assignment: CDR1 LNHNV and CDR2 YYDKDF (reference sequence). The CDR3 runs 12 residues. V dropped 0 bases and J dropped 7 bases, with 6 bases sitting between them. As DNA, the CDR3 is TGTGCCACCAGCAGAGAGGGCTTTGGCTACACCTTC. This codes for CATSREGFGYTF.

The chain recombines TRBV5-5 with TRBJ1-5; unclear D gene. The CDR3 consists of 13 residues. The V end was cut by 5 bases, the J end by 5 bases, with 11 bases between. Germline CDR1 SGHKS, CDR2 YYEKEE (reference sequence). The CDR3 region is CASSRDGDQPQHF. CDR3 in DNA: TGTGCCAGCAGTCGCGACGGGGATCAGCCCCAGCATTTT. Drawing the rest from reference TRBV5-5 and TRBJ1-5, the complete variable domain is DAGVTQSPTHLIKTRGQQVTLRCSPISGHKSVSWYQQVLGQGPQFIFQYYEKEERGRGNFPDRFSARQFPNYSSELNVNALLLGDSALYLCASSRDGDQPQHFGDGTRLSIL.

J is TRBJ2-3 and V is TRBV30; D possibly corresponds to TRBD2 (6 bases). Per germline, CDR1 GTSNPN and CDR2 SVGIG (reference sequence). The CDR3 consists of 16 residues. Trimming stripped 0 bases from V and 0 bases from J, with 13 bases between. The CDR3 DNA sequence: TGTGCCTGGAGTGTACCTAGCGTTACTAGCACAGATACGCAGTATTTT. This sequence encodes CAWSVPSVTSTDTQYF.

The V call is TRBV15, the J call TRBJ2-7; possibly TRBD2 for D (5 bases). The length of the CDR3 is 15 residues. Germline loops: CDR1 LNHNV, CDR2 YYDKDF (reference sequence). With 1 base removed from V and 5 bases from J, the gap between germline ends came to 15 bases. CDR3 protein: CATSRGGEGFDEQYF. The CDR3, as DNA: TGTGCCACCAGCAGAGGGGGTGAGGGTTTTGACGAGCAGTACTTC.

The CDR3 loop is CASSDRGLLNEQFF. The CDR3 nucleotides are TGTGCCAGCAGTGACAGGGGGCTCCTCAATGAGCAGTTCTTC. The V and J genes are TRBV6-1 and TRBJ2-1, with 8 bases matching TRBD1. Trimming took 3 bases from V and 6 from J; bases not matched to a gene: 4. Germline CDR1 and CDR2: MNHNS and SASEGT. The CDR3 totals 14 residues.

V gene TRBV9 combines with J gene TRBJ2-3, with 8 bases aligning to TRBD1. Looked up from germline, CDR1 is SGDLS and CDR2 is YYNGEE. V lost 3 bases and J lost 2; bases outside the gene matches: 5. This CDR3 spans 15 amino acids. CDR3 DNA sequence: TGTGCCAGCAGCGACTACAGGGGGTTCACAGATACGCAGTATTTT. This gives the protein CASSDYRGFTDTQYF.

This chain links TRBV19 with TRBJ2-7; 8 bases map to TRBD2. The V segment lost 5 bases and the J segment 2 bases; nucleotides outside the gene matches: 5. In germline, CDR1 is LNHDA, CDR2 SQIVND (reference sequence). The CDR3 loop spans 14 amino acids. CDR3 residues: CASSQGGRTYEQYF. CDR3 nucleotides: TGTGCCAGTAGTCAAGGCGGGAGGACCTACGAGCAGTACTTC.

This sequence joins TRBV11-3 and TRBJ1-4; TRBD1 is a possible D gene (5 bases). Looked up from germline, CDR1 is SGHNT and CDR2 is YENEEA. The CDR3 extends over 16 amino acids. The ends were cut back, 1 base at V and 4 bases at J, with 13 bases in the middle. Written as DNA, the CDR3 is TGTGCCAGCAGCTTAGGACCGCTGGGGGGTAATGAAAAACTGTTTTTT. This translates into CASSLGPLGGNEKLFF.

Here the CDR3 DNA reads TGCAGCGGTTCGACAGGGGGCCGGAATGGCTACACCTTC. Residues: CSGSTGGRNGYTF. This sequence joins TRBV29-1 and TRBJ1-2, with 10 bases lining up with TRBD1. Trimming at V came to 7 bases and at J to 6 bases, leaving 8 bases not matched to a gene. Germline assignment: CDR1 SQVTM and CDR2 ANQGSEA. CDR3 length: 13 amino acids.

This rearrangement joins TRBV7-2 to TRBJ1-5; D is unclear. V lost 5 bases to trimming and J lost 1 base, with 12 bases between them. Germline loops: CDR1 SGHTA, CDR2 FQGNSA. CDR3 length: 15 residues. In DNA, the CDR3 is TGTGCCAGCAGCGCAGACGGGGAAAGCAATCAGCCCCAGCATTTT. The encoded protein is CASSADGESNQPQHF.

The chain joins TRBV21-1 to TRBJ1-5. TRBV21-1 is a listed pseudogene. This CDR3 has 17 amino acids. The CDR3 sequence is CASSKVYPGDSNQPQHF. CDR3 coding DNA: TGTGCCAGCAGCAAAGTTTACCCCGGGGATAGCAATCAGCCCCAGCATTTT.

The chain carries TRBV14 and TRBJ1-3; a weak D match, TRBD1 (5 bases). Per germline, CDR1 SGHDN and CDR2 FVKESK. Trimming pared 4 bases from V and 2 bases from J, leaving 15 bases between. The CDR3 is 16 residues long. The DNA of the CDR3 is TGTGCCAGCAGCCTAAGTTGGGGGGAAACTGGAAACACCATATATTTT. The encoded protein is CASSLSWGETGNTIYF.

Concerning this clone itself: Mismatch with germline at one junction end may stem from a read error. V is TRBV7-7 and J is TRBJ2-2; possibly TRBD1 for D (6 bases). CDR1 and CDR2 from the germline V gene are SSHAT and FNYEAQ (reference sequence). The CDR3 has 13 residues. The CDR3, as DNA: TGTGCTAGCAGCATGGACAGCACCGGGGAGCTGTTTTTT. This encodes CASSMDSTGELFF.

CDR3 in amino acids: CAISEIGRGPPNYGYTF. In DNA, the CDR3 is TGTGCCATCAGTGAGATCGGCAGGGGGCCGCCTAACTATGGCTACACCTTC. The chain combines TRBV10-3 with TRBJ1-2; 8 nucleotides agree with TRBD1. In germline, CDR1 is ENHRY, CDR2 SYGVKD. Trimming at V came to 2 bases and at J to 0 bases, leaving 8 bases not matched to a gene. The CDR3 is 17 amino acids.

The rearrangement joins TRBV7-2 to TRBJ1-1, with D perhaps TRBD1 (5 bases). With 5 bases removed from V and 1 base from J, the gap between germline ends came to 17 bases. CDR3 length equals 16 residues. Germline CDR1 reads SGHTA; CDR2 reads FQGNSA. The CDR3 sequence: CASSPAYRGGNTEAFF. The CDR3 DNA sequence: TGTGCCAGCAGCCCCGCATACCGGGGGGGGAACACTGAAGCTTTCTTT.

The gene calls are TRBV19 and TRBJ1-6; tentative D call: TRBD1 (5 bases). CDR1 LNHDA and CDR2 SQIVND come from the germline V gene (reference sequence). The CDR3 contains 14 residues. Trimming stripped 6 bases from V and 10 bases from J, with 16 bases between. CDR3 nucleotide sequence: TGTGCCAGTAGCCAAGACTGGGCAGGGTCACCCCTCCACTTT. Translation: CASSQDWAGSPLHF.

V is TRBV6-2 or TRBV6-3 and J is TRBJ1-1; 7 bases are a match to TRBD1. The V gene end was trimmed by 2 bases and the J gene end by 4 bases; junction bases not matched to a gene: 16. The germline gives CDR1 MNHEY, CDR2 SVGEGT. CDR3 length: 18 residues. The CDR3: CASSYPIRAGQGVTEAFF. In DNA, the CDR3 is TGTGCCAGCAGTTACCCGATCCGAGCGGGCCAGGGGGTCACTGAAGCTTTCTTT.

V gene TRBV10-3 combines with J gene TRBJ1-2; the D gene is possibly TRBD1 (6 bases). V was clipped by 2 bases and J by 8 bases, with 24 bases between them. CDR1 is ENHRY, CDR2 SYGVKD, per germline. The CDR3 covers 17 residues. The CDR3 DNA reads as TGTGCCATCAGTGAGGCGGTTGTAATCGGCAGGGGATCGGGCTACACCTTC. Amino acids: CAISEAVVIGRGSGYTF.

Only a few counts were recorded for this clone. The chain has TRBV28 and TRBJ2-3; D gene ambiguous. There are 13 residues in the CDR3. Germline CDR1 reads MDHEN; CDR2 reads SYDVKM. V dropped 10 bases and J dropped 0 bases, with 11 bases sitting between them. The CDR3 bases are TGTGCCACCAAGACGACTAGCACAGATACGCAGTATTTT. It codes for CATKTTSTDTQYF.